These 7 T cell receptor beta chains share one sample of origin, sequenced in a study of molecular identifiers for immune sequencing clone quantification. MiXCR, run by TCRdb on the PCR reads, gives a single entry per CDR3 protein. The sample shows more than 550,000 distinct CDR3 sequences, 25% of them seen only once. The sequenced sample was naive CD8+ T cells from blood, with Jurkat cell RNA spiked in. Subset here: FACS-sorted CD8+CD4-CCR7+CD45RA+ naive T cells. The receptors here all came from a human donor in good health. Some libraries in this study had Jurkat cell RNA spiked in.

V is TRBV12-3 or TRBV12-4 and J is TRBJ1-2; no definite D call. Deletions cut 7 bases from V and 4 bases from J, with 22 bases between. The CDR3 length is 16 residues. CDR3 DNA sequence: TGTGCCAGCACAACCGGGAGAGGAGTTGTCTTCTATGGCTACACCTTC. It yields the protein CASTTGRGVVFYGYTF.

The J gene is TRBJ2-6, the V gene TRBV6-2 or TRBV6-3, with a tentative D call TRBD2 (6 bases). The CDR3 spans 16 residues. The V gene lost 2 bases and the J gene lost 3 bases, with 11 bases spanning the gap. Germline CDR1 is MNHEY and CDR2 is SVGEGT. The CDR3 reads CASSYRPGVGANVLTF. The CDR3 DNA reads TGTGCCAGCAGTTACCGCCCGGGAGTTGGGGCCAACGTCCTGACTTTC.

There are many counts of this clonotype. The J gene is TRBJ2-4, the V gene TRBV7-9; D may be TRBD1 (7 bases). CDR1 SEHNR and CDR2 FQNEAQ come from the germline V gene (reference sequence). CDR3 length: 16 amino acids. The V end was cut by 1 base, the J end by 5 bases, with 15 bases between. The CDR3 region has the DNA TGTGCCAGCAGCTTAGTGGAGGGGGCGATTCAAAACATTCAGTACTTC. Translated, it gives CASSLVEGAIQNIQYF.

The sample holds many counts of this clonotype. The V gene is TRBV6-5, the J gene TRBJ2-7, with 9 bases matching TRBD2. J lost 9 bases, V lost 0 bases, and 9 bases had no gene match. CDR3 length: 15 residues. The germline CDR1 and CDR2 sequences are MNHEY and SVGAGI. The CDR3 coding sequence is TGTGCCAGCAGTTACTCGGCTAGCGGGGTTACCGGGCAGTACTTC. Protein sequence: CASSYSASGVTGQYF.

This clonotype has at least ten counts. This chain connects TRBV5-4 to TRBJ2-7; 9 bases align to TRBD1. Per the germline V gene, CDR1 is SGHNT and CDR2 is YYREEE (reference sequence). V was pared by 1 base and J by 0 bases, with 5 bases of the junction left unmatched. This CDR3 has 16 amino acids. The CDR3 protein is CASSLSGTGFSYEQYF. In DNA, the CDR3 is TGTGCCAGCAGCTTGAGTGGGACAGGGTTCTCCTACGAGCAGTACTTC.

As regards this clonotype: This may be a read error: a much more frequent sequence differs by one nucleotide. The rearrangement links TRBV27 to TRBJ2-7, with 12 nucleotides matching TRBD2. This CDR3 contains 15 residues. Germline values: CDR1 MNHEY, CDR2 SMNVEV (reference sequence). The CDR3, as DNA: TGTGCCAGCAGTATGACTAGCGGGAGTGGGTACGGGCAGTACTTC. Protein product: CASSMTSGSGYGQYF.

Many counts were recorded for this clonotype. The chain joins TRBV12-5 to TRBJ1-1; D perhaps matches TRBD1 (6 bases). Germline V gene lookup returns CDR1 LGHNT and CDR2 FRNRAP. This CDR3 contains 13 residues. V lost 2 bases and J lost 6, with 10 bases in between. This CDR3 reads CASGLIGGAEAFF. CDR3 DNA: TGTGCTAGTGGTTTGATAGGGGGGGCTGAAGCTTTCTTT. The complete variable domain, with remaining parts taken from reference TRBV12-5 and TRBJ1-1, reads DARVTQTPRHKVTEMGQEVTMRCQPILGHNTVFWYRQTMMQGLELLAYFRNRAPLDDSGMPKDRFSAEMPDATLATLKIQPSEPRDSAVYFCASGLIGGAEAFFGQGTRLTVV.